Listed here is a single T cell receptor beta chain. The data were taken from a study of technical replicates of blood from a handful of donors. TCRdb keeps only in-frame clones here, not all; method: immunoSEQ multiplex PCR. This table holds around 67,000 clones, 70% to 90% found once. This sequence was found in a human donor in good health. Some clones in this sample may be carry-over from other donors' samples. Source material: PBMCs.

The CDR3 reads CASSLGTSGVYEQYF. In DNA, the CDR3 is TGCGCCAGCAGCCTTGGGACTAGCGGGGTCTACGAGCAGTACTTC. This chain links TRBV4-1 with TRBJ2-7, with 13 nucleotides matching TRBD2. Germline V lookup: CDR1 MGHRA, CDR2 YSYEKL. The CDR3 covers 15 residues. V trimming: 4 bases; J trimming: 3 bases; junction bases outside the gene matches: 3.